One and the same sample provided the 23 T cell receptor beta chains below, sequenced in a study of T cell changes during pregnancy in multiple sclerosis. Using immunoSEQ multiplex PCR, the repertoire was profiled, and TCRdb retains in-frame clones only, with some absent. This table holds some 70,000 clones, over 80% found once. The source material was CD8+ T cells from peripheral blood mononuclear cells, sampled in the third trimester of pregnancy. These receptors were taken from a female donor in good health, enrolled as a control in a pregnancy study.

The gene calls are TRBV4-2 and TRBJ2-7, with 9 bases identical to TRBD1. After removal of 4 bases from V and 2 bases from J, the junction contained 9 bases not matched to a gene. Germline V gene sequence: CDR1 LGHNA, CDR2 YNFKEQ. The CDR3 is 16 amino acids. In DNA, the CDR3 is TGTGCCAGCAGCCCGCAGACCGGGACAGGGACCTACGAGCAGTACTTC. Its protein is CASSPQTGTGTYEQYF.

The chain has TRBV9 and TRBJ1-4; no clear D gene. The CDR3 contains 14 residues. V was trimmed by 6 bases and J by 8 bases, leaving 17 bases between them. The germline V gene has CDR1 SGDLS and CDR2 YYNGEE. Here the CDR3 reads CASTRGSNREKLFF. Written as DNA, the CDR3 is TGTGCCAGCACCCGAGGGTCGAATCGGGAAAAACTGTTTTTT.

This chain joins TRBV4-3 and TRBJ1-1; perhaps TRBD1 as D (5 bases). This CDR3 is 16 amino acids long. Deletions cut 1 base from V and 5 bases from J, with 17 bases between. CDR1 and CDR2 from the germline V gene are LGHNA and YSLEER. Written as DNA, the CDR3 is TGCGCCAGCAGCCAAGGGGTAGGTCAGGGTACAACTGAAGCTTTCTTT. Its translation: CASSQGVGQGTTEAFF.

J is TRBJ2-1 and V is TRBV2; 7 bases fit TRBD1. From germline, CDR1 is SNHLY and CDR2 FYNNEI. This CDR3 comprises 18 residues. Losses at the gene ends were 5 bases for V and 9 bases for J; bases not matched to a gene: 22. The DNA of the CDR3 is TGTGCCAGCAGTAACGGGACAGACCTTACCGTGGGGCTAGGTGAGCAGTTCTTC. Translation: CASSNGTDLTVGLGEQFF.

This sequence joins TRBV6-5 and TRBJ1-4, with D hard to call. CDR3 length: 14 amino acids. Germline CDR1 reads MNHEY; CDR2 reads SVGAGI. V dropped 2 bases and J dropped 2 bases, with 6 bases sitting between them. The CDR3 spells CASSYGLTNEKLFF. For the CDR3, the DNA is TGTGCCAGCAGTTACGGGCTGACTAATGAAAAACTGTTTTTT.

Only one count was recorded for this clone. The V call is TRBV11-2, the J call TRBJ1-4; TRBD1 matches at 7 bases. Germline CDR1 SGHAT, CDR2 FQNNGV. J gave up 5 bases and V 5 bases, and 14 bases lay outside the gene matches. This CDR3 is 17 amino acids long. For the CDR3, the DNA is TGTGCCAGCAGCACGTACGGGACAGACAGAGCAAATGAAAAACTGTTTTTT. It yields the protein CASSTYGTDRANEKLFF.

V usage is TRBV19 and J usage is TRBJ2-1; 8 nucleotides match TRBD2. V lost 1 base to trimming and J lost 9 bases; unmatched junction nucleotides: 8. The germline V gene has CDR1 LNHDA and CDR2 SQIVND (reference sequence). The CDR3 is 15 residues long. This chain's CDR3 is CASSIVPGGLSEQFF. For the CDR3, the DNA is TGTGCCAGTAGTATAGTCCCGGGGGGGCTGAGTGAGCAGTTCTTC.

The chain has TRBV4-1 and TRBJ1-1, with D tentatively TRBD1 (6 bases). Germline CDR1 MGHRA, CDR2 YSYEKL. V lost 0 bases and J 1 base, leaving 15 bases between the germline ends. The CDR3 is 17 amino acids. The CDR3 spells CASSQEGAGVQNTEAFF. The CDR3 DNA reads as TGCGCCAGCAGCCAAGAGGGAGCAGGGGTTCAGAACACTGAAGCTTTCTTT.

In this sample, this clone turned up a few times. The V call is TRBV7-9, the J call TRBJ2-7; 9 nucleotides line up with TRBD2. The germline gives CDR1 SEHNR, CDR2 FQNEAQ (reference sequence). The CDR3 sequence is 16 residues long. V was pared by 5 bases and J by 4 bases, with 12 bases of the junction left unmatched. The CDR3 nucleotides are TGTGCCAGCAGCACTTCCCTGAGGAGCGGGGGGTACGAGCAGTACTTC. This sequence encodes CASSTSLRSGGYEQYF.

The chain carries TRBV7-6 and TRBJ2-1; 7 bases are shared with TRBD2. The length of the CDR3 is 15 residues. J lost 6 bases, V lost 6 bases, and 11 bases had no gene match. Germline CDR1 reads SGHVS; CDR2 reads FNYEAQ. The CDR3 sequence is CASSGRASSTNEQFF. The DNA for the CDR3 is TGTGCCAGCAGTGGGAGGGCTAGCAGTACCAATGAGCAGTTCTTC.

The chain uses TRBV29-1 and TRBJ2-7, with D possibly being TRBD1 (6 bases). Germline V CDR1 and CDR2: SQVTM, ANQGSEA. This CDR3 is built from 13 residues. Trimming took off 6 bases at V and 4 bases at J, with 16 bases between the two ends. The CDR3 protein is CSVSGASEYEQYF. CDR3 nucleotides: TGCAGCGTCTCAGGGGCTAGTGAGTACGAGCAGTACTTC.

The chain combines TRBV4-1 with TRBJ1-2; D unresolved. V dropped 0 bases and J dropped 8 bases, with 13 bases sitting between them. CDR1 is MGHRA, CDR2 YSYEKL, per germline. The CDR3 spans 14 residues. The CDR3 DNA reads TGCGCCAGCAGCCAAGAGAGTTCACTGAGGGGCTACACCTTC. Translation: CASSQESSLRGYTF.

The chain has TRBV5-1 and TRBJ2-7; 8 bases map to TRBD1. This CDR3 has 17 amino acids. Germline V gene data show CDR1 as SGHRS and CDR2 as YFSETQ. Trimming at V came to 1 base and at J to 4 bases, leaving 13 bases not matched to a gene. This CDR3 is CASSLQDLTGDEYEQYF. The CDR3 DNA reads as TGCGCCAGCAGCTTGCAAGATTTGACAGGGGATGAATACGAGCAGTACTTC.

CDR3 coding DNA: TGTGCCAGCAGCCTCGGACAGGGGCCCTCCTACGAGCAGTACTTC. Encoded protein: CASSLGQGPSYEQYF. J is TRBJ2-7 and V is TRBV7-8; 9 bases line up with TRBD1. The trim removed 5 bases at V and 0 bases at J, leaving 5 bases unmatched. The CDR3 extends over 15 amino acids. Germline V lookup: CDR1 SGHVS, CDR2 FQNEAQ. Combining the CDR3 with reference TRBV7-8 and TRBJ2-7 gives the whole variable domain GAGVSQSPRYKVAKRGQDVALRCDPISGHVSLFWYQQALGQGPEFLTYFQNEAQLDKSGLPSDRFFAERPEGSVSTLKIQRTQQEDSAVYLCASSLGQGPSYEQYFGPGTRLTVT.

The CDR3 region has the DNA TGCGCCAGCAGCCAAGATCCGGTTAGCGGGGGATATACGCAGTATTTT. It specifies CASSQDPVSGGYTQYF. The rearrangement uses TRBV4-3 and TRBJ2-3; TRBD2 matches at 9 bases. CDR3 size: 16 residues. The V gene end was trimmed by 0 bases and the J gene end by 7 bases; junction bases not matched to a gene: 8. The germline V gene encodes CDR1 LGHNA and CDR2 YSLEER.

This clone turned up a few times. V gene TRBV30 combines with J gene TRBJ1-5; no firm D call. Germline V gene data show CDR1 as GTSNPN and CDR2 as SVGIG (reference sequence). This CDR3 has 14 residues. V gave up 4 bases and J gave up 0 bases, with 10 bases separating them. CDR3 sequence (DNA): TGTGCCTGGACCCCGGGGTATAGCAATCAGCCCCAGCATTTT. Amino acids: CAWTPGYSNQPQHF.

The CDR3: CASSLQGLRDQPQHF. DNA of the CDR3: TGTGCCAGCAGTTTACAAGGGCTGAGGGATCAGCCCCAGCATTTT. The rearrangement uses TRBV27 and TRBJ1-5; no clear D. The CDR3 loop spans 15 amino acids. The ends were cut back, 2 bases at V and 5 bases at J, with 13 bases in the middle. CDR1 and CDR2 from the germline V gene are MNHEY and SMNVEV (reference sequence).

This clone has a single count. This chain connects TRBV27 to TRBJ2-1, with 8 bases aligning to TRBD2. With V trimmed by 3 bases and J by 8 bases, 15 bases remained unmatched. Germline lookup yields CDR1 MNHEY and CDR2 SMNVEV (reference sequence). The CDR3 loop spans 17 amino acids. The CDR3 nucleotides are TGTGCCAGCAGTTTCCCTCATAACGGGGGGGCCGGGGATGAGCAGTTCTTC. Translation gives CASSFPHNGGAGDEQFF.

V is TRBV6-5 and J is TRBJ1-2, with no clear D. Deletions cut 5 bases from V and 7 bases from J, with 14 bases between. CDR1 and CDR2 from the germline V gene are MNHEY and SVGAGI. This CDR3 has 13 amino acids. CDR3 in DNA: TGTGCCAGCAGTAAGTGGACTGAGGTTGGCTACACCTTC. Translation: CASSKWTEVGYTF.

This clone was seen once. V usage is TRBV14 and J usage is TRBJ2-2, with a weak D call TRBD2 (6 bases). V was cut by 4 bases and J by 1 base, with 22 bases left in between. Germline V gene data show CDR1 as SGHDN and CDR2 as FVKESK. The CDR3 is 19 residues long. In nucleotides, the CDR3 is TGTGCCAGCAGCCTGGGAGGTCCACCGCTGCAAAAGAACACCGGGGAGCTGTTTTTT. Translating it yields CASSLGGPPLQKNTGELFF.

The chain combines TRBV10-2 with TRBJ2-1, with D possibly being TRBD2 (6 bases). The germline CDR1 and CDR2 sequences are WSHSY and SAAADI. Trimming left V 6 bases short and J 5 bases short, with 17 bases between. The CDR3 length is 15 residues. CDR3 region: CASRTSGTLHNEQFF. The CDR3 DNA sequence: TGCGCCAGCAGGACCAGTGGGACTCTCCACAATGAGCAGTTCTTC.

As regards this clone: Its ends do not fully match the called genes, so a read error is possible. The chain carries TRBV30 and TRBJ2-5, with D possibly matching TRBD1 (5 bases). The CDR3 runs 12 residues. Germline-derived CDR1 and CDR2 are GTSNPN and SVGIG (reference sequence). CDR3 loop: CAWRDNQGTQYF. Here the CDR3 DNA reads TGTGCCTGGAGGGACAACCAAGGGACCCAGTACTTC.

Concerning this clone: Other DNA sequences in the sample encode the same CDR3. V gene TRBV5-4 combines with J gene TRBJ2-7; possibly TRBD1 for D (6 bases). The germline V and J ends were trimmed by 4 bases and 1 base, with 12 bases remaining between them. The V gene's germline CDR1 is SGHNT and CDR2 YYREEE (reference sequence). There are 14 residues in the CDR3. This chain's CDR3 is CASSMDSTSYEQYF. The CDR3 DNA reads TGTGCCAGCAGCATGGACAGTACGTCCTACGAGCAGTACTTC.